Listed below are T cell receptor beta chains from one sample, sequenced in a study of vaccination and CD4 T cells after COVID-19. The antigens these receptors bind are not known. TCRdb processed the PCR reads anew with MiXCR; each CDR3 protein has one entry. The table shows approximately 11,000 distinct CDR3 sequences, with around 75% occurring only once. Sequenced: CD4+ T cells from blood, cultured in vitro. These receptor sequences come from a human donor who had recovered from COVID-19. Both conserved end residues are part of each CDR3. The order of the fields is CDR3 protein, CDR3 DNA, D gene, J gene, clone size, V gene. D genes are given only for firm matches. Clone size is given for some rows only: seen once, a few or many times, or a class if the clone is expanded.

CDR3aa: CSGERGYEQYF; CDR3nt: TGCAGTGGAGAGCGCGGATACGAGCAGTACTTC; d_gene: .; j_gene: TRBJ2-7; abundance: .; v_gene: TRBV20-1
CDR3aa: CASSLETGGVKNSPLHF; CDR3nt: TGTGCCAGCAGCTTAGAGACAGGGGGCGTCAAGAATTCACCCCTCCACTTT; d_gene: TRBD1; j_gene: TRBJ1-6; abundance: .; v_gene: TRBV7-2
CDR3aa: CSAFTGGRSNQPQHF; CDR3nt: TGCAGTGCTTTCACAGGGGGCAGGAGCAATCAGCCCCAGCATTTT; d_gene: TRBD1; j_gene: TRBJ1-5; abundance: .; v_gene: TRBV20-1
CDR3aa: CASRQQGRGMNTEAFF; CDR3nt: TGTGCCAGCAGGCAACAGGGGAGGGGGATGAACACTGAAGCTTTCTTT; d_gene: TRBD1; j_gene: TRBJ1-1; abundance: once; v_gene: TRBV6-1
CDR3aa: CSAGKTGVGGNQPQHF; CDR3nt: TGCAGTGCGGGAAAAACTGGGGTTGGCGGCAATCAGCCCCAGCATTTT; d_gene: .; j_gene: TRBJ1-5; abundance: .; v_gene: TRBV20-1
CDR3aa: CASSIGTPIVELHF; CDR3nt: TGTGCCAGTAGTATTGGGACACCAATTGTGGAGCTCCACTTT; d_gene: .; j_gene: TRBJ1-6; abundance: .; v_gene: TRBV19
CDR3aa: CSARKDPVKHNEQFF; CDR3nt: TGCAGTGCTAGAAAGGACCCCGTCAAGCACAATGAGCAGTTCTTC; d_gene: .; j_gene: TRBJ2-1; abundance: medium-sized; v_gene: TRBV20-1
CDR3aa: CASSLIGYEQFF; CDR3nt: TGTGCCAGCAGTTTAATTGGGTATGAGCAGTTCTTC; d_gene: .; j_gene: TRBJ2-1; abundance: few; v_gene: TRBV12-3/TRBV12-4
CDR3aa: CASSLVGGMETQYF; CDR3nt: TGTGCCAGCAGCTTAGTTGGAGGGATGGAGACCCAGTACTTC; d_gene: .; j_gene: TRBJ2-5; abundance: .; v_gene: TRBV7-9
CDR3aa: CASTGMTASSYNEQFF; CDR3nt: TGTGCCAGCACGGGGATGACAGCCAGCTCCTACAATGAGCAGTTCTTC; d_gene: .; j_gene: TRBJ2-1; abundance: few; v_gene: TRBV6-2/TRBV6-3
CDR3aa: CASSLGLAGGETQYF; CDR3nt: TGTGCCAGCAGCTTAGGCCTTGCGGGGGGAGAGACCCAGTACTTC; d_gene: TRBD2; j_gene: TRBJ2-5; abundance: .; v_gene: TRBV7-7
CDR3aa: CASSLSPGTGELFF; CDR3nt: TGTGCCAGCAGCTTAAGCCCGGGAACCGGGGAGCTGTTTTTT; d_gene: .; j_gene: TRBJ2-2; abundance: .; v_gene: TRBV11-2
CDR3aa: CASSPDNALYGYTF; CDR3nt: TGTGCCAGCAGCCCGGACAACGCCCTGTATGGCTACACCTTC; d_gene: .; j_gene: TRBJ1-2; abundance: once; v_gene: TRBV7-2
CDR3aa: CARSLWAASYEQYF; CDR3nt: TGTGCCAGAAGCTTGTGGGCTGCCTCCTACGAGCAGTACTTC; d_gene: .; j_gene: TRBJ2-7; abundance: .; v_gene: TRBV5-3
CDR3aa: CASSLAGTGGDEQYF; CDR3nt: TGTGCCAGCAGCTTGGCCGGGACAGGGGGTGACGAGCAGTACTTC; d_gene: TRBD1; j_gene: TRBJ2-7; abundance: .; v_gene: TRBV5-4
CDR3aa: CASSLSGIVSYEQYF; CDR3nt: TGTGCCAGCAGTTTAAGCGGGATTGTCTCCTACGAGCAGTACTTC; d_gene: TRBD2; j_gene: TRBJ2-7; abundance: once; v_gene: TRBV28
CDR3aa: CASSLNRWGYTF; CDR3nt: TGTGCCAGCAGTTTAAACCGGTGGGGCTACACCTTC; d_gene: .; j_gene: TRBJ1-2; abundance: .; v_gene: TRBV27
CDR3aa: CASSPTRPTGELFF; CDR3nt: TGTGCCAGCAGCCCCACCCGGCCCACCGGGGAGCTGTTTTTT; d_gene: .; j_gene: TRBJ2-2; abundance: .; v_gene: TRBV7-7
CDR3aa: CASSLEHRVQETQYF; CDR3nt: TGTGCCAGCAGCTTGGAACACAGAGTCCAAGAGACCCAGTACTTC; d_gene: .; j_gene: TRBJ2-5; abundance: once; v_gene: TRBV5-4
CDR3aa: CASSVREGGTEAFF; CDR3nt: TGTGCCAGCAGTGTCCGGGAGGGGGGAACTGAAGCTTTCTTT; d_gene: .; j_gene: TRBJ1-1; abundance: .; v_gene: TRBV6-4
CDR3aa: CASSVSDSGNSPLHF; CDR3nt: TGTGCCAGCAGTGTATCGGACAGCGGTAATTCACCCCTCCACTTT; d_gene: .; j_gene: TRBJ1-6; abundance: .; v_gene: TRBV6-4
CDR3aa: CASTEETQYF; CDR3nt: TGTGCCAGCACCGAAGAGACCCAGTACTTC; d_gene: .; j_gene: TRBJ2-5; abundance: few; v_gene: TRBV21-1
CDR3aa: CSARREYYRNEQFF; CDR3nt: TGCAGTGCTAGGCGGGAGTACTATCGGAATGAGCAGTTCTTC; d_gene: TRBD2; j_gene: TRBJ2-1; abundance: medium-sized; v_gene: TRBV20-1
CDR3aa: CASSRGLATSYNEQFF; CDR3nt: TGTGCCAGCAGCCGGGGACTAGCGACCTCCTACAATGAGCAGTTCTTC; d_gene: TRBD2; j_gene: TRBJ2-1; abundance: .; v_gene: TRBV11-3
CDR3aa: CASTRDRGGDTQYF; CDR3nt: TGTGCCAGTACCAGGGACAGGGGAGGGGATACGCAGTATTTT; d_gene: TRBD1; j_gene: TRBJ2-3; abundance: .; v_gene: TRBV19
CDR3aa: CATSEGAGGYTF; CDR3nt: TGTGCCACCAGTGAGGGGGCTGGTGGCTACACCTTC; d_gene: .; j_gene: TRBJ1-2; abundance: .; v_gene: TRBV24-1
CDR3aa: CATSDPSGRKNEQYF; CDR3nt: TGTGCCACCAGTGACCCTAGCGGGAGAAAGAACGAGCAGTACTTC; d_gene: TRBD2; j_gene: TRBJ2-7; abundance: .; v_gene: TRBV24-1
CDR3aa: CASSFDSYGNQPQHF; CDR3nt: TGTGCCAGCAGTTTCGACAGTTACGGCAATCAGCCCCAGCATTTT; d_gene: .; j_gene: TRBJ1-5; abundance: .; v_gene: TRBV27
CDR3aa: CASSQHRSNQPQHF; CDR3nt: TGCGCCAGCAGCCAACACAGGAGCAATCAGCCCCAGCATTTT; d_gene: .; j_gene: TRBJ1-5; abundance: .; v_gene: TRBV4-3
CDR3aa: CSARKGTGVGSSQPQHF; CDR3nt: TGCAGTGCTAGAAAAGGGACAGGGGTTGGGTCGAGTCAGCCCCAGCATTTT; d_gene: TRBD1; j_gene: TRBJ1-5; abundance: few; v_gene: TRBV20-1
CDR3aa: CATSRVMDTEAFF; CDR3nt: TGTGCCACCAGCAGAGTTATGGACACTGAAGCTTTCTTT; d_gene: .; j_gene: TRBJ1-1; abundance: .; v_gene: TRBV15
CDR3aa: CSARDMGLAGVNEQFF; CDR3nt: TGCAGTGCTAGAGATATGGGACTAGCGGGAGTCAATGAGCAGTTCTTC; d_gene: TRBD2; j_gene: TRBJ2-1; abundance: .; v_gene: TRBV20-1
CDR3aa: CSALTGGDGYTF; CDR3nt: TGCAGTGCCCTGACAGGGGGAGATGGCTACACCTTC; d_gene: TRBD1; j_gene: TRBJ1-2; abundance: few; v_gene: TRBV20-1
CDR3aa: CASSAGARMNTEAFF; CDR3nt: TGTGCCAGCAGTGCTGGGGCCAGGATGAACACTGAAGCTTTCTTT; d_gene: .; j_gene: TRBJ1-1; abundance: .; v_gene: TRBV2
CDR3aa: CASSKIRQPNTEAFF; CDR3nt: TGTGCCAGCAGCAAAATACGGCAGCCCAACACTGAAGCTTTCTTT; d_gene: .; j_gene: TRBJ1-1; abundance: .; v_gene: TRBV21-1
CDR3aa: CSAPDRQGGKTEAFF; CDR3nt: TGCAGTGCTCCGGACCGACAGGGGGGGAAGACTGAAGCTTTCTTT; d_gene: TRBD1; j_gene: TRBJ1-1; abundance: .; v_gene: TRBV20-1
CDR3aa: CASSQDRQANYGYTF; CDR3nt: TGCGCCAGTAGCCAAGATCGGCAGGCTAACTATGGCTACACCTTC; d_gene: .; j_gene: TRBJ1-2; abundance: .; v_gene: TRBV4-3
CDR3aa: CASRSHASNQPQHF; CDR3nt: TGTGCCAGCAGATCCCATGCTAGCAATCAGCCCCAGCATTTT; d_gene: .; j_gene: TRBJ1-5; abundance: medium-sized; v_gene: TRBV6-1
CDR3aa: CSALRSYSNEQFF; CDR3nt: TGCAGTGCTCTCCGCTCTTATAGCAATGAGCAGTTCTTC; d_gene: .; j_gene: TRBJ2-1; abundance: .; v_gene: TRBV20-1
CDR3aa: CASSVISVNTGELFF; CDR3nt: TGTGCCAGCAGCGTCATTAGTGTGAACACCGGGGAGCTGTTTTTT; d_gene: .; j_gene: TRBJ2-2; abundance: .; v_gene: TRBV7-2
CDR3aa: CASSIVAGTSGETQYF; CDR3nt: TGTGCCAGTAGTATCGTTGCCGGGACTAGCGGAGAGACCCAGTACTTC; d_gene: TRBD2; j_gene: TRBJ2-5; abundance: .; v_gene: TRBV19
CDR3aa: CASSLVAASSYNEQFF; CDR3nt: TGTGCTAGCAGCTTAGTCGCCGCGAGCTCCTACAATGAGCAGTTCTTC; d_gene: .; j_gene: TRBJ2-1; abundance: .; v_gene: TRBV7-7
CDR3aa: CASSSRTSGRYEQYF; CDR3nt: TGTGCCAGCAGCTCGCGGACTAGCGGGAGGTACGAGCAGTACTTC; d_gene: TRBD2; j_gene: TRBJ2-7; abundance: few; v_gene: TRBV7-2
CDR3aa: CASSSGQLSNQPQHF; CDR3nt: TGTGCCAGCAGCTCCGGACAGCTGAGCAATCAGCCCCAGCATTTT; d_gene: .; j_gene: TRBJ1-5; abundance: once; v_gene: TRBV7-9
CDR3aa: CSARNRGTARRYGYTF; CDR3nt: TGCAGTGCTAGGAACCGAGGGACCGCAAGACGCTATGGCTACACCTTC; d_gene: .; j_gene: TRBJ1-2; abundance: once; v_gene: TRBV20-1
CDR3aa: CASSPGTVNTGELFF; CDR3nt: TGTGCCAGCAGTCCAGGGACAGTTAACACCGGGGAGCTGTTTTTT; d_gene: TRBD1; j_gene: TRBJ2-2; abundance: .; v_gene: TRBV28
CDR3aa: CATSGGGRAPSNQPQHF; CDR3nt: TGTGCCACCAGTGGGGGGGGTAGGGCCCCTAGCAATCAGCCCCAGCATTTT; d_gene: .; j_gene: TRBJ1-5; abundance: .; v_gene: TRBV24-1
CDR3aa: CASSLGRTAETQYF; CDR3nt: TGTGCCAGCAGCTTAGGTAGGACAGCAGAGACCCAGTACTTC; d_gene: .; j_gene: TRBJ2-5; abundance: .; v_gene: TRBV7-8
CDR3aa: CSAGETQYF; CDR3nt: TGCAGTGCCGGGGAGACCCAGTACTTC; d_gene: .; j_gene: TRBJ2-5; abundance: few; v_gene: TRBV20-1
CDR3aa: CASRANRDHYGYTF; CDR3nt: TGTGCCAGCAGGGCCAACAGGGATCACTATGGCTACACCTTC; d_gene: .; j_gene: TRBJ1-2; abundance: .; v_gene: TRBV27
CDR3aa: CASSQHAGIANYGYTF; CDR3nt: TGTGCCAGCAGTCAGCATGCAGGGATAGCTAACTATGGCTACACCTTC; d_gene: .; j_gene: TRBJ1-2; abundance: .; v_gene: TRBV6-2/TRBV6-3
CDR3aa: CASSLGPGVTSYEQYF; CDR3nt: TGTGCCAGCAGCTTAGGACCGGGAGTGACATCCTACGAGCAGTACTTC; d_gene: .; j_gene: TRBJ2-7; abundance: medium-sized; v_gene: TRBV11-2
CDR3aa: CVSSLELAGEARAQYF; CDR3nt: TGTGTCAGCAGCTTAGAACTAGCGGGAGAGGCAAGGGCGCAGTATTTT; d_gene: TRBD2; j_gene: TRBJ2-3; abundance: .; v_gene: TRBV7-2
CDR3aa: CAISESSAANWTGWLQETQYF; CDR3nt: TGTGCCATCAGTGAGTCCTCGGCGGCAAACTGGACAGGTTGGTTACAAGAGACCCAGTACTTC; d_gene: TRBD1; j_gene: TRBJ2-5; abundance: .; v_gene: TRBV10-3